Included here is one T cell receptor (beta chain) sequence, with context. This specimen comes from a study of tumor T cells in aggressive B-cell lymphoma. The J segment lost 0 bases and the V segment lost 3 bases, leaving 8 bases of the junction unmatched. Germline CDR1 and CDR2: ENHRY and SYGVKD. The length of the CDR3 is 18 residues. Clones were read by immunoSEQ multiplex PCR, and TCRdb kept only the in-frame ones, dropping some. The table records just under 10,000 clones, 65% to 90% of them present only once. This clonotype was obtained from an adult with diffuse large B cell lymphoma. Sequencing was performed on tumor tissue. This chain joins TRBV10-3 and TRBJ2-3; 11 bases line up with TRBD2. CDR3 sequence (DNA): TGTGCCATCAGTGAAAATTTCCTAGCGGGGGGAAGCACAGATACGCAGTATTTT. This codes for CAISENFLAGGSTDTQYF.